The 30 T cell receptor beta chains in this list originate from one sample, sequenced in a study of human T cells and chemical hapten exposure. The time point denotes: patch test 1, 2 weeks after DPC sensitization. Sample treatment: therapeutic diphenylcyclopropenone sensitization with weekly scalp DPC. One entry per CDR3 protein results from TCRdb running MiXCR on the RACE reads. The table lists approximately 110,000 distinct CDR3 sequences, about 10% of them singletons. The material sequenced was whole blood, taken in connection with sensitization to the hapten diphenylcyclopropenone (DPC). The receptors come from a middle-aged woman with alopecia areata. Some clones in this sample may be carry-over from other donors' samples.

This clonotype was seen only a few times. The chain uses TRBV6-2 or TRBV6-3 and TRBJ2-3; D perhaps matches TRBD2 (5 bases). The CDR3 is 12 amino acids. The V end was cut by 0 bases, the J end by 8 bases, with 6 bases between. Germline V gives CDR1 MNHEY, CDR2 SVGEGT. CDR3 sequence: CASSYSEVTQYF. As DNA, the CDR3 is TGTGCCAGCAGTTACTCGGAGGTTACGCAGTATTTT.

There are a few counts of this clonotype. The gene calls are TRBV14 and TRBJ2-1; TRBD2 matches at 13 bases. Trimming at V came to 5 bases and at J to 9 bases, leaving 16 bases not matched to a gene. The CDR3 is 18 residues long. Germline loops: CDR1 SGHDN, CDR2 FVKESK. The chain's CDR3 is CASSDRTSGSTSRAEQFF. The DNA of the CDR3 is TGTGCCAGCAGCGACCGGACTAGCGGGAGTACTAGTCGCGCTGAGCAGTTCTTC.

This clonotype turned up a few times. The chain carries TRBV6-2 or TRBV6-3 and TRBJ2-1; D may match TRBD1 or TRBD2 (5 bases each). CDR3 size: 15 residues. Germline CDR1 and CDR2: MNHEY and SVGEGT. The V gene lost 5 bases and the J gene lost 7 bases, with 18 bases spanning the gap. The CDR3 region has the DNA TGTGCCAGCAGTCCACCGAGGGGAGTGACTAATGAGCAGTTCTTC. It specifies CASSPPRGVTNEQFF.

This clonotype was observed at least ten times. The J gene is TRBJ2-1, the V gene TRBV6-2 or TRBV6-3; 7 bases map to TRBD1. This CDR3 spans 12 amino acids. The V gene's germline CDR1 is MNHEY and CDR2 SVGEGT. V gave up 4 bases and J gave up 10 bases; unmatched junction bases: 4. The CDR3 protein is CASSSTGVEQFF. DNA of the CDR3: TGTGCCAGCAGTTCCACAGGGGTAGAGCAGTTCTTC.

Worth noting for this clonotype: At one boundary the junction diverges from the germline segment, which might be a read error. The chain employs TRBV6-5 and TRBJ2-3; a weak D match, TRBD1 (6 bases). CDR1 and CDR2 from the germline V gene are MNHEY and SVGAGI. The CDR3 loop spans 13 amino acids. CDR3 nucleotides: TGTGCCAGCACAAGGGGGACCTATGATACGCTGTATTTT. Protein sequence: CASTRGTYDTLYF.

The chain has TRBV30 and TRBJ2-2; no reliable D call. From germline, CDR1 is GTSNPN and CDR2 SVGIG (reference sequence). The length of the CDR3 is 12 residues. The V end lost 4 bases, the J end lost 1 base, and 4 bases lay between the germline ends. CDR3 in DNA: TGTGCCTGGACAGAGAACACCGGGGAGCTGTTTTTT. Protein sequence: CAWTENTGELFF.

V usage is TRBV7-8 and J usage is TRBJ1-1; possibly TRBD1 for D (6 bases). The ends were cut back, 5 bases at V and 4 bases at J, with 14 bases in the middle. CDR3 length: 14 amino acids. The V gene's germline CDR1 is SGHVS and CDR2 FQNEAQ. The CDR3 sequence: CASSLLRGGTEAFF. The CDR3 DNA sequence: TGTGCCAGCAGCCTTCTGCGAGGGGGCACTGAAGCTTTCTTT.

This clonotype appeared many times. The chain links TRBV6-1 to TRBJ2-3, with D hard to call. The V gene lost 1 base and the J gene lost 2 bases, with 7 bases spanning the gap. This CDR3 region has 14 residues. Looked up from germline, CDR1 is MNHNS and CDR2 is SASEGT. The CDR3 region is CASSEGGTTDTQYF. The CDR3 nucleotides read TGTGCCAGCAGTGAAGGGGGAACCACAGATACGCAGTATTTT.

The rearrangement links TRBV7-9 to TRBJ2-1, with 9 bases lining up with TRBD2. The CDR3 is 18 amino acids. The V segment lost 2 bases and the J segment 5 bases; nucleotides outside the gene matches: 13. Germline lookup yields CDR1 SEHNR and CDR2 FQNEAQ (reference sequence). The CDR3 sequence is CASSLTAGGGRVHNEQFF. The CDR3 bases are TGTGCCAGCAGCTTAACGGCCGGCGGCGGGAGGGTCCACAATGAGCAGTTCTTC.

This clonotype was detected only a few times. The chain has TRBV6-4 and TRBJ2-3, with 10 positions matching TRBD2. The CDR3 consists of 18 residues. V lost 0 bases to trimming and J lost 4 bases; unmatched junction nucleotides: 10. Germline V gene lookup returns CDR1 MRHNA and CDR2 SNTAGT. CDR3 region: CASSDSPPAGGPADTQYF. The CDR3 DNA sequence: TGTGCCAGCAGTGACTCCCCGCCAGCGGGAGGGCCGGCAGATACGCAGTATTTT.

This clonotype was seen repeatedly, ten times or more. This chain connects TRBV5-1 to TRBJ2-1; the D gene is possibly TRBD2 (9 bases). Trimming took 2 bases from V and 5 from J, leaving 17 bases between them. There are 16 residues in the CDR3. Germline CDR1 SGHRS, CDR2 YFSETQ. CDR3 loop: CASSFASGTGDNEQFF. The CDR3 nucleotides are TGCGCCAGCAGCTTCGCTAGCGGGACAGGCGACAATGAGCAGTTCTTC.

Of note for this clonotype: The junction does not match germline at one end; this may be a read error. The chain recombines TRBV7-9 with TRBJ2-7; 9 bases agree with TRBD1. CDR1 is SEHNR, CDR2 FQNEAQ, per germline (reference sequence). The CDR3 length is 14 residues. CDR3 nucleotides: TGTGCCATCAGCCCCTTGGGACAGGGTTCTCGCAAGTACTTC. Translating gives CAISPLGQGSRKYF.

This clonotype was recorded at least ten times. DNA of the CDR3: TGTGCCAGCAGCTATAGCGGGAGGGGCGAGCAGTACTTC. Translation gives CASSYSGRGEQYF. This chain joins TRBV13 and TRBJ2-7; 11 bases match TRBD2. The V segment lost 4 bases and the J segment 6 bases; nucleotides outside the gene matches: 2. Germline assignment: CDR1 PRHDT and CDR2 FYEKMQ (reference sequence). This CDR3 is built from 13 residues.

This clonotype showed up just a few times. This chain links TRBV4-3 with TRBJ2-1; D possibly uses TRBD1 or TRBD2 (5 bases each). There are 15 residues in the CDR3. The germline V gene has CDR1 LGHNA and CDR2 YSLEER. V lost 0 bases, J lost 7 bases, and 13 bases lay in between. The CDR3 DNA sequence: TGCGCCAGCAGCCAAGAGGGCTCGGGGCGGAATGAGCAGTTCTTC. Protein product: CASSQEGSGRNEQFF.

This clonotype was counted at least ten times. A read error may produce the germline difference seen at one junction end. The rearrangement joins TRBV6-2 or TRBV6-3 to TRBJ2-5; D uncertain. The CDR3 is 12 residues long. Germline values: CDR1 MNHEY, CDR2 SVGEGT. This chain's CDR3 is CASSLMLDPPNF. Here the CDR3 DNA reads TGTGCCAGCAGTTTAATGCTAGACCCACCCAACTTC.

This clonotype was counted ten times or more. The rearrangement uses TRBV30 and TRBJ1-2, with D uncertain. The germline V gene has CDR1 GTSNPN and CDR2 SVGIG (reference sequence). With 0 bases removed from V and 2 bases from J, the gap between germline ends came to 13 bases. The CDR3 is made up of 15 amino acids. CDR3 DNA: TGTGCCTGGAGTGTTGTCCGTAGGCTAAACTATGGCTACACCTTC. Amino acids: CAWSVVRRLNYGYTF.

This clonotype was picked up a small number of times. This chain links TRBV29-1 with TRBJ2-6; the D gene is possibly TRBD1 (6 bases). CDR3 size: 16 residues. From germline, CDR1 is SQVTM and CDR2 ANQGSEA. Trimming pared 6 bases from V and 0 bases from J, leaving 15 bases between. The CDR3 DNA reads TGCAGCGTGGCCCGGGACATCGACTCTGGGGCCAACGTCCTGACTTTC. As protein: CSVARDIDSGANVLTF.

Many counts were recorded for this clonotype. This chain uses TRBV11-2 with TRBJ1-1; D uncertain. The CDR3 extends over 11 amino acids. Germline lookup yields CDR1 SGHAT and CDR2 FQNNGV. Trimming took off 5 bases at V and 8 bases at J, with 9 bases between the two ends. CDR3 in amino acids: CASSRTSEAFF. The CDR3 region has the DNA TGTGCCAGCAGCCGGACCAGCGAAGCTTTCTTT.

In this sample, this clonotype turned up a few times. This sequence joins TRBV29-1 and TRBJ2-7, with 9 nucleotides matching TRBD1. Trimming took 3 bases from V and 5 from J; bases not matched to a gene: 8. This CDR3 is 14 amino acids long. The germline CDR1 and CDR2 sequences are SQVTM and ANQGSEA. The chain's CDR3 is CSVDRGQGSNEQYF. In DNA, the CDR3 is TGCAGCGTTGACCGGGGACAGGGTAGTAACGAGCAGTACTTC.

The chain recombines TRBV5-1 with TRBJ2-7; TRBD1 agrees at 8 bases. The germline gives CDR1 SGHRS, CDR2 YFSETQ. The CDR3 spans 15 residues. With V trimmed by 4 bases and J by 0 bases, 6 bases remained unmatched. The CDR3 sequence: CASSAPGQVSYEQYF. The DNA for the CDR3 is TGCGCCAGCAGCGCTCCGGGACAGGTCTCCTACGAGCAGTACTTC. The full variable domain, rest sourced from reference TRBV5-1 and TRBJ2-7, is KAGVTQTPRYLIKTRGQQVTLSCSPISGHRSVSWYQQTPGQGLQFLFEYFSETQRNKGNFPGRFSGRQFSNSRSEMNVSTLELGDSALYLCASSAPGQVSYEQYFGPGTRLTVT.

The chain carries TRBV28 and TRBJ2-3, with TRBD2 matching 9 bases. CDR1 is MDHEN and CDR2 is SYDVKM in the germline V gene. There are 14 residues in the CDR3. The V and J ends lost 6 bases and 4 bases, in that order; junction bases with no gene match: 5. The CDR3 loop is CASRAGGSADTQYF. DNA for the CDR3: TGTGCCAGCAGGGCGGGAGGGAGTGCAGATACGCAGTATTTT. Complete variable domain (other parts from reference TRBV28 and TRBJ2-3): DVKVTQSSRYLVKRTGEKVFLECVQDMDHENMFWYRQDPGLGLRLIYFSYDVKMKEKGDIPEGYSVSREKKERFSLILESASTNQTSMYLCASRAGGSADTQYFGPGTRLTVL.

The chain has TRBV6-2 or TRBV6-3 and TRBJ1-5; the D gene is possibly TRBD1 (6 bases). In germline, CDR1 is MNHEY, CDR2 SVGEGT. The CDR3 extends over 15 amino acids. The V gene lost 6 bases and the J gene lost 3 bases, with 15 bases spanning the gap. The CDR3 DNA reads TGTGCCAGCAGACCCGCCGGGACATCCAATCAGCCCCAGCATTTT. Protein product: CASRPAGTSNQPQHF.

The CDR3 region has the DNA TGTGCCAGCAGCTTAGGCCAGGCCGCGGTCCAGCAGTACTTC. Protein sequence: CASSLGQAAVQQYF. The V gene is TRBV11-2, the J gene TRBJ2-7; no reliable D call. Germline-derived CDR1 and CDR2 are SGHAT and FQNNGV. V was cut by 1 base and J by 8 bases, with 15 bases left in between. CDR3 length equals 14 residues.

Ten or more counts support this clonotype. The chain employs TRBV29-1 and TRBJ1-1; the match to TRBD1 covers 8 bases. The V gene end was trimmed by 6 bases and the J gene end by 0 bases; junction bases not matched to a gene: 6. Germline assignment: CDR1 SQVTM and CDR2 ANQGSEA. This CDR3 has 14 amino acids. The CDR3 loop is CSVAPTGVNTEAFF. In nucleotides, the CDR3 is TGCAGCGTGGCCCCGACAGGGGTGAACACTGAAGCTTTCTTT.

This clonotype was counted ten times or more. The J gene is TRBJ2-1, the V gene TRBV7-2, with a possible D match to TRBD1 (6 bases). Germline values: CDR1 SGHTA, CDR2 FQGNSA. The V end was cut by 2 bases, the J end by 6 bases, with 14 bases between. The CDR3 extends over 15 amino acids. CDR3 sequence reads: CASSLPGTKSNEQFF. The DNA for the CDR3 is TGTGCCAGCAGCTTACCGGGGACAAAGAGCAATGAGCAGTTCTTC.

This clonotype was seen ten or more times. The chain uses TRBV28 and TRBJ1-6; 8 bases are a match to TRBD1. Germline V gives CDR1 MDHEN, CDR2 SYDVKM. After removal of 6 bases from V and 7 bases from J, the junction contained 5 bases not matched to a gene. The CDR3 totals 14 residues. CDR3 in DNA: TGTGCCAGCAGACAGGGGGGGGCGAATTCACCCCTCCACTTT. Residues: CASRQGGANSPLHF.

This chain joins TRBV28 and TRBJ2-1; 8 positions agree with TRBD1. Germline values: CDR1 MDHEN, CDR2 SYDVKM. The CDR3 length is 12 residues. Losses at the gene ends were 8 bases for V and 9 bases for J; bases not matched to a gene: 6. CDR3 nucleotide sequence: TGTGCCAGCGGCTCAGGGGGCGGTGAGCAGTTCTTC. Its protein is CASGSGGGEQFF.

The table lists this clonotype with a few counts. This rearrangement joins TRBV7-3 to TRBJ2-2; 7 bases match TRBD2. The trim removed 5 bases at V and 0 bases at J, leaving 6 bases unmatched. The CDR3 is 16 amino acids. CDR1 and CDR2 from the germline V gene are SGHTA and FQGTGA. In DNA form, the CDR3 reads TGTGCCAGCAGCCCGACTGGGGGGGCGAACACCGGGGAGCTGTTTTTT. It codes for CASSPTGGANTGELFF. The variable domain in full, completed from reference TRBV7-3 and TRBJ2-2, reads GAGVSQTPSNKVTEKGKYVELRCDPISGHTALYWYRQSLGQGPEFLIYFQGTGAADDSGLPNDRFFAVRPEGSVSTLKIQRTERGDSAVYLCASSPTGGANTGELFFGEGSRLTVL.

This clonotype showed up just a few times. V and J are TRBV6-2 or TRBV6-3 and TRBJ1-2, with D tentatively TRBD1 (6 bases). Germline CDR1 reads MNHEY; CDR2 reads SVGEGT. The CDR3 has 14 residues. V gave up 2 bases and J gave up 3 bases, with 10 bases separating them. CDR3 loop: CASSYAGQYYGYTF. Written as DNA, the CDR3 is TGTGCCAGCAGTTACGCCGGACAGTACTATGGCTACACCTTC.

This chain joins TRBV3-1 and TRBJ1-2, with D tentatively TRBD1 (5 bases). Trimming pared 0 bases from V and 6 bases from J, leaving 11 bases between. The CDR3 sequence is 14 residues long. Germline V CDR1 and CDR2: LGHDT, YNNKEL (reference sequence). The CDR3 region is CASSQDLGGNGYTF. In DNA, the CDR3 is TGTGCCAGCAGCCAAGATCTCGGGGGGAATGGCTACACCTTC.